The 9 T cell receptor beta chains reported below all come from one sample, sequenced in a study of regulatory T cells in long-lasting Graves disease. Described time point: newly diagnosed GD, antithyroid drugs for less than 3 months. Preparation of the TCR library used RNA extracted from PBMCs. CDR3 regions were amplified by Arm-PCR using iRepertoire HTBI primers to build TCR beta libraries. TCRdb reprocessed the multiplex PCR reads via MiXCR and lists one record per CDR3 protein. The sample has a few hundred thousand distinct CDR3 sequences; 13% are singletons. These data were likewise used in another study, on T cells in Graves' hyperthyroidism and ophthalmopathy.

This specimen consisted of peripheral blood mononuclear cells (PBMCs), obtained at new diagnosis, from a patient treated with antithyroid drugs. These receptors all stem from a man younger than 40 with Graves disease.

As to this clonotype: This may stem from a read error, because a much larger clone lies one nucleotide away. The CDR3 region has the DNA TGCAGTGCTTGGGGCAGGGGCCAAGAGACCCAGTACTTC. Translation gives CSAWGRGQETQYF. The chain carries TRBV20-1 and TRBJ2-1; a possible D gene is TRBD1 (6 bases). The DNA end is more similar to TRBJ2-5, so the J call may be wrong. Germline V gene lookup returns CDR1 DFQATT and CDR2 SNEGSKA (reference sequence). CDR3 length: 13 amino acids.

At least ten counts were recorded for this clonotype. The chain employs TRBV24-1 and TRBJ1-1, with D unclear. The germline CDR1 and CDR2 sequences are KGHDR and SFDVKD. V was trimmed by 2 bases and J by 1 base, leaving 4 bases between them. The CDR3 spans 13 residues. The DNA of the CDR3 is TGTGCCACCAGTGATTGGACGAACACTGAAGCTTTCTTT. Its translation is CATSDWTNTEAFF.

Ten or more counts support this clonotype. V and J are TRBV20-1 and TRBJ2-3, with 7 bases lining up with TRBD2. The CDR3 covers 14 residues. Trimming removed 8 bases from V and 6 bases from J; junction bases left unmatched: 14. CDR1 and CDR2 from the germline V gene are DFQATT and SNEGSKA (reference sequence). CDR3 sequence: CSFALADARDTQYF. The CDR3 DNA reads as TGCAGTTTCGCTCTAGCGGACGCCCGGGATACGCAGTATTTT.

This clonotype was picked up a small number of times. One junction end does not reproduce the germline sequence, and a read error may be involved. The chain links TRBV12-3 or TRBV12-4 to TRBJ2-1; TRBD2 agrees at 7 bases. The CDR3 totals 16 residues. The CDR3 bases are TGTGCCAGCAGTCCGAGGGACTATCCCGTCTCGGATGAGCAGTCCTTC. This codes for CASSPRDYPVSDEQSF.

The chain employs TRBV15 and TRBJ2-1, with D tentatively TRBD2 (5 bases). Trimming removed 8 bases at V and 4 bases at J, with 12 bases between. This CDR3 spans 13 amino acids. In germline, CDR1 is LNHNV, CDR2 YYDKDF (reference sequence). The CDR3 DNA reads TGTGCCACCGGCCGGGGTAGATACAATGAGCAGTTCTTC. Its translation: CATGRGRYNEQFF. Full variable domain (outside the CDR3, taken from reference TRBV15 and TRBJ2-1): DAMVIQNPRYQVTQFGKPVTLSCSQTLNHNVMYWYQQKSSQAPKLLFHYYDKDFNNEADTPDNFQSRRPNTSFCFLDIRSPGLGDTAMYLCATGRGRYNEQFFGPGTRLTVL.

This clonotype was seen many times. J is TRBJ2-3 and V is TRBV12-3 or TRBV12-4; 8 positions agree with TRBD2. The CDR3 has 22 amino acids. Trimming took 3 bases from V and 2 from J; bases not matched to a gene: 25. CDR3 sequence (DNA): TGTGCCAGCAGTTTTCGGCTTGGGCCAGGGGAGATGCGGGAGGCCCCCACAGATACGCAGTATTTT. The encoded protein is CASSFRLGPGEMREAPTDTQYF.

This clonotype was counted many times. This chain connects TRBV29-1 to TRBJ2-3; 9 nucleotides agree with TRBD2. The germline CDR1 and CDR2 sequences are SQVTM and ANQGSEA. With 3 bases clipped from V and 0 bases from J, the junction kept 7 bases outside the gene matches. The CDR3 spans 16 residues. The CDR3, as DNA: TGCAGCGTTGAGTATGGCGGGAGGGGAAGCACAGATACGCAGTATTTT. Its protein is CSVEYGGRGSTDTQYF.

The gene calls are TRBV12-3 or TRBV12-4 and TRBJ2-1; no clear D. The V and J ends lost 5 bases and 12 bases respectively, with 17 bases between them. The CDR3 runs 13 residues. CDR3 sequence reads: CASSPFARARQFF. The DNA of the CDR3 is TGTGCCAGCAGTCCCTTCGCCCGAGCACGGCAGTTCTTC.

This clonotype was seen at least ten times. The V gene is TRBV28, the J gene TRBJ2-5; the match to TRBD1 covers 7 bases. CDR3 length: 13 residues. Germline CDR1 is MDHEN and CDR2 is SYDVKM. J lost 5 bases, V lost 5 bases, and 5 bases had no gene match. This CDR3 reads CASSDRVGETQYF. The CDR3 DNA is TGTGCCAGCAGTGACAGGGTGGGGGAGACCCAGTACTTC.